This T cell receptor (beta chain) was captured by sequencing in a study of blood T cell repertoires in COVID-19. Turning to the study itself: Sites across the United States, Italy and Spain contributed samples from acute and convalescent COVID-19.

Living in 20 to 30 US areas, the participants were between about 18 and 95 years of age. Categorization into cohorts depended on clinical history that participants reported. Original data processing: Amplifying reference gene primers gave estimates of nucleated cell counts. Profiled with immunoSEQ multiplex PCR; TCRdb holds only in-frame clones, not every one. V and J calls and clone size are copied from that table; D and trimming were computed from the DNA. In the table there are around 300,000 clones, about nine tenths of which are singletons. CDR3 size: 12 residues. Germline lookup yields CDR1 SGHDN and CDR2 FVKESK. The germline V and J ends were trimmed by 4 bases and 12 bases, with 13 bases remaining between them.

The sample comprised PBMCs or T cells enriched from blood (not recorded which). V gene TRBV14 combines with J gene TRBJ1-3; the D gene is possibly TRBD1 (5 bases). This TCR was sampled from a woman aged 40 to 50 who had recovered from COVID-19. The CDR3: CASSPRQGSIYF. The CDR3 DNA reads as TGTGCCAGCAGCCCCCGGCAGGGCAGCATATATTTT.